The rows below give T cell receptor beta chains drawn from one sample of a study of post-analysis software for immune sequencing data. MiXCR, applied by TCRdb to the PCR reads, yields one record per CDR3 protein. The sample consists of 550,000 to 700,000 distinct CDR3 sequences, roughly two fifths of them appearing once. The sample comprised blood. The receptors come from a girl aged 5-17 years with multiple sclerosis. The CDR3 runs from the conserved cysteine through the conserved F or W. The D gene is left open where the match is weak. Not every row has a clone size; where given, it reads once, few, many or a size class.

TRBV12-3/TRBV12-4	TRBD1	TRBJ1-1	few	TGTGCCAGCAGTCCAGGACAGGGACACAGACAAAACACTGAAGCTTTCTTT	CASSPGQGHRQNTEAFF
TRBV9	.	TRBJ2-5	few	TGTGCCAGCAGCGGAGGTGTACCCTGGGAGACCCAGTACTTC	CASSGGVPWETQYF
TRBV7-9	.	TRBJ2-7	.	TGTGCCAGCAGCTTAGAATCAAGCGCGTACGAGCAGTACTTC	CASSLESSAYEQYF
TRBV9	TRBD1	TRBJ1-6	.	TGTGCCAGCAGCGGGAACCGGGACAGGGACAATTCACCCCTCCACTTT	CASSGNRDRDNSPLHF
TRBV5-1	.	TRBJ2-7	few	TGCGCCAGCAGCTTGGCAGGCAGGGAATACGAGCAGTACTTC	CASSLAGREYEQYF
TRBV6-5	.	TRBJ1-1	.	TGTGCCAGCAGTTCCTTCGGACGGACCACTGAAGCTTTCTTT	CASSSFGRTTEAFF
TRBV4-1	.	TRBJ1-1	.	TGCGCCAGCAGCCAACCTAACTTTGAAGCTTTCTTT	CASSQPNFEAFF
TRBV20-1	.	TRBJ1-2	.	TGCAGTGCGAGCAGGGGCGGGTCGATCGGCTACACCTTC	CSASRGGSIGYTF
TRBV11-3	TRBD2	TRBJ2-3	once	TGTGCCAGCAGCTTAGATGGAGCGGGAGCTAGCACAGATACGCAGTATTTT	CASSLDGAGASTDTQYF
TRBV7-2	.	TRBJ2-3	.	TGTGCCAGCAGCTTAGACGGGCTAGCCACAGATACGCAGTATTTT	CASSLDGLATDTQYF
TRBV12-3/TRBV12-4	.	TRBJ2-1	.	TGTGCCAGCAGTTTAGGTGACAGCTCCTACAATGAGCAGTTCTTC	CASSLGDSSYNEQFF
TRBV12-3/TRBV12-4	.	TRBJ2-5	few	TGTGCCAGCAGGCGTGAAGGGTACCAAGAGACCCAGTACTTC	CASRREGYQETQYF
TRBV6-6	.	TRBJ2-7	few	TGTGCCAGCACGACGAGGACCCCGGGGGCCGAGCAGTACTTC	CASTTRTPGAEQYF